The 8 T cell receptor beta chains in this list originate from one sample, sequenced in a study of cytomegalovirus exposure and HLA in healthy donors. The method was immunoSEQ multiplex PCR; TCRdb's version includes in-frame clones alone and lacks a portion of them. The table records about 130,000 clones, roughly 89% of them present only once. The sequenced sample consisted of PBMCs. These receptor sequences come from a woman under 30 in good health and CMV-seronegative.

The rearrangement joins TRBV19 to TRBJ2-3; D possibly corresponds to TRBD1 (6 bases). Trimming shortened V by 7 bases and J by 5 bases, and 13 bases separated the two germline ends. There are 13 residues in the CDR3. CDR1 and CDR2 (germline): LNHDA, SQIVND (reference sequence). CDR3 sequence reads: CASTQTGRDTQYF. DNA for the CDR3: TGTGCCAGTACACAAACAGGGCGAGATACGCAGTATTTT.

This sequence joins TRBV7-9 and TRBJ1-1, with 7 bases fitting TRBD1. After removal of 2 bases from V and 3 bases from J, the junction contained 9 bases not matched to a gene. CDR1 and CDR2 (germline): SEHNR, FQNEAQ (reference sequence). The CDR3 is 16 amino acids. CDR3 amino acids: CASSLSPTGQDTEAFF. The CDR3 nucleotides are TGTGCCAGCAGCTTAAGTCCCACTGGACAGGACACTGAAGCTTTCTTT.

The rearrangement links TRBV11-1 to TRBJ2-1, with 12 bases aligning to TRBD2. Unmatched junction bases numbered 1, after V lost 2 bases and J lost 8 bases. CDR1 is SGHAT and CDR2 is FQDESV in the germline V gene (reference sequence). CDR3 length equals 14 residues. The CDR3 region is CASSLLAGGYEQFF. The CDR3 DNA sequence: TGTGCCAGCAGCTTACTAGCGGGGGGGTATGAGCAGTTCTTC. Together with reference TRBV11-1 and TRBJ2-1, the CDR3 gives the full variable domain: EAEVAQSPRYKITEKSQAVAFWCDPISGHATLYWYRQILGQGPELLVQFQDESVVDDSQLPKDRFSAERLKGVDSTLKIQPAELGDSAMYLCASSLLAGGYEQFFGPGTRLTVL.

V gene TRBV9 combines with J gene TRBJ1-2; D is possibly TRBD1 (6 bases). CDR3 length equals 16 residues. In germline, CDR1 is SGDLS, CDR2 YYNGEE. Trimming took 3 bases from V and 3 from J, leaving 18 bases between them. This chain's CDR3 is CASSASRGGQDYGYTF. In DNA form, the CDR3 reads TGTGCCAGCAGCGCCTCAAGAGGGGGTCAGGACTATGGCTACACCTTC.

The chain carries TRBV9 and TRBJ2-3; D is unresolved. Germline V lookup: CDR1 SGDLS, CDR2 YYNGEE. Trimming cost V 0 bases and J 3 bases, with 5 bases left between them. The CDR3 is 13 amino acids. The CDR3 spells CASSVGATDTQYF. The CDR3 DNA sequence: TGTGCCAGCAGCGTAGGGGCTACAGATACGCAGTATTTT.

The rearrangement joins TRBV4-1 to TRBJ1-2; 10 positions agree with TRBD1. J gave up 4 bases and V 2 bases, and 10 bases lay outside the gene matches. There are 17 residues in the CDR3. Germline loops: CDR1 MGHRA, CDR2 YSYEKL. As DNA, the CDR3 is TGCGCCAGCAGCCAATTTAGCGGGACAGGGGTAACCTATGGCTACACCTTC. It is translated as CASSQFSGTGVTYGYTF.

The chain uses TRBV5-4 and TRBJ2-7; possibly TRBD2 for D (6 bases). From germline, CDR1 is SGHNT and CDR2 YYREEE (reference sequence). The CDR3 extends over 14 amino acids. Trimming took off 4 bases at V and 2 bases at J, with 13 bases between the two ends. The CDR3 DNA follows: TGTGCCAGCAGCCATACTCCGGGGGCCTACGAGCAGTACTTC. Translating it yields CASSHTPGAYEQYF.

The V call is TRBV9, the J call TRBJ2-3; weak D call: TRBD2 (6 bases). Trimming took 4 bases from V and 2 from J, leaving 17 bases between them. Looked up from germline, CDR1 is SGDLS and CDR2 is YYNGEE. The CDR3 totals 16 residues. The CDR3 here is CASSTYSGRTTDTQYF. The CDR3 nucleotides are TGTGCCAGCAGCACATACTCAGGGAGGACCACAGATACGCAGTATTTT.